These T cell receptor beta chains were read from a single sample in a study of a mutant IDH1 vaccine in newly diagnosed glioma. Antigen specificity for these receptors is unknown. Sequencing used immunoSEQ multiplex PCR; TCRdb keeps in-frame clones, though not all of them. The data show roughly 72,000 clones, roughly nine tenths seen once. The material was PBMCs, obtained from a glioma patient whose treatment included an IDH1 peptide vaccine. Receptors originate from a woman aged 45-65 years with glioma. The conserved cysteine and the conserved F or W are not part of the CDR3 here. The listing skips clone size in some rows; elsewhere it reads once, few, many or a size class.

size: once; J: TRBJ2-5; V: TRBV5-1; CDR3: ASSSSMETQY
size: -; J: TRBJ2-7; V: TRBV19; CDR3: ASSPRTSGSYEQY
size: -; J: TRBJ1-1; V: TRBV13; CDR3: ASSLRREIRTEAF
size: -; J: TRBJ1-4; V: TRBV6-5; CDR3: ASSYWGATGLF
size: -; J: TRBJ2-1; V: TRBV7-2; CDR3: ASSWTSGRATGNEQF
size: -; J: TRBJ2-3; V: TRBV28; CDR3: ASSLGLAPMRDTQY
size: -; J: TRBJ1-2; V: TRBV11-2; CDR3: ASSTGTAGYT
size: -; J: TRBJ1-4; V: TRBV27; CDR3: ASSLDGTGENEKLF
size: -; J: TRBJ2-3; V: TRBV19; CDR3: ASSTTSGRWADTQY
size: -; J: TRBJ2-5; V: TRBV4-1; CDR3: ASSQDPLAETQY
size: -; J: TRBJ1-5; V: TRBV27; CDR3: ASADSGQPQH
size: -; J: TRBJ2-7; V: TRBV4-1; CDR3: ASSQDWDRGFLKAYEQY
size: once; J: TRBJ2-7; V: TRBV6-5; CDR3: ASSYGVRGDYEQY
size: few; J: TRBJ2-2; V: TRBV7-8; CDR3: ASSSAGTSGNTGELF
size: -; J: TRBJ2-3; V: TRBV4-1; CDR3: ASRSTGPGTDTQY
size: -; J: TRBJ2-7; V: TRBV5-1; CDR3: ASTSSAYEQY
size: once; J: TRBJ2-7; V: TRBV5-1; CDR3: ASSLDGNEQY
size: -; J: TRBJ2-7; V: TRBV6-1; CDR3: ASRTSGEQY
size: -; J: TRBJ1-3; V: TRBV10-1; CDR3: ASGTGGNTIY
size: -; J: TRBJ1-3; V: TRBV23-1; CDR3: ASSQGGQGNTIY